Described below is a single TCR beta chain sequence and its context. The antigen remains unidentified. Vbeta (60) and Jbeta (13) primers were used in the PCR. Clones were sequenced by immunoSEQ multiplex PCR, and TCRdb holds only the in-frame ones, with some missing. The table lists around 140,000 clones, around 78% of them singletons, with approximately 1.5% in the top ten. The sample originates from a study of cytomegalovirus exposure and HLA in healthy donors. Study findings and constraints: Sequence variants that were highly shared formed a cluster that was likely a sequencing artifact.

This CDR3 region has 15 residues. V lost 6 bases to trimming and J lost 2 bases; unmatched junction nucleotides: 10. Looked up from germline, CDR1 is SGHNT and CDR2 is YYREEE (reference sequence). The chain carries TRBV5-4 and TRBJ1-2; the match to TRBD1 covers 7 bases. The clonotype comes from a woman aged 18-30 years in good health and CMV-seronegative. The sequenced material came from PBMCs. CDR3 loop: CASTLTGSPNYGYTF. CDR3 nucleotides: TGTGCCAGCACCCTGACAGGGAGCCCCAACTATGGCTACACCTTC.